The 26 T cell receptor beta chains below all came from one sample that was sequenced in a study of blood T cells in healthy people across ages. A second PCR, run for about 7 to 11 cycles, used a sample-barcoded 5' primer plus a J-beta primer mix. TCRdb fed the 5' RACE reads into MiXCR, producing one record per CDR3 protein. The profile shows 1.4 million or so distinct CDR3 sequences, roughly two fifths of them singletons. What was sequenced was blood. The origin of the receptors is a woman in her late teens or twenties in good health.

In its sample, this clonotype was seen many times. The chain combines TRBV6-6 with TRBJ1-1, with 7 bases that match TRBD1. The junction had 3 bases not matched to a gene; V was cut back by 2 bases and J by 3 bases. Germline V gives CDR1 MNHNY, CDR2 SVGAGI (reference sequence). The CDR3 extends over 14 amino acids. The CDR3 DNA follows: TGTGCCAGCAGTTACAGGGGGCCTGACACTGAAGCTTTCTTT. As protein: CASSYRGPDTEAFF.

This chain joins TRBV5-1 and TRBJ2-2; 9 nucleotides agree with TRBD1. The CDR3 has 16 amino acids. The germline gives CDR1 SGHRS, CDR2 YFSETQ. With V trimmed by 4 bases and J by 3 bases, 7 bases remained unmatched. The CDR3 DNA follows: TGCGCCAGCAGCGAGATGACAGGGGGTGACACCGGGGAGCTGTTTTTT. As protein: CASSEMTGGDTGELFF.

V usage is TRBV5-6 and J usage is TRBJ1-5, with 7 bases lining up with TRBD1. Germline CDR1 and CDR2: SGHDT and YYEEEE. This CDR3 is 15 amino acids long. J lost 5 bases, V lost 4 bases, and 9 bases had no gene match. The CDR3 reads CASSVPGQIHQPQHF. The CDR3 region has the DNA TGTGCCAGCAGCGTCCCGGGACAGATTCATCAGCCCCAGCATTTT.

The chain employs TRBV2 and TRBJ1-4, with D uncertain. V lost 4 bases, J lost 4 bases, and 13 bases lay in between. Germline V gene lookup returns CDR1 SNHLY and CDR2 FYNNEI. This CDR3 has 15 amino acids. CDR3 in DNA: TGTGCCAGCAGTGTTGGAGGGCGGAATAATGAAAAACTGTTTTTT. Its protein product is CASSVGGRNNEKLFF. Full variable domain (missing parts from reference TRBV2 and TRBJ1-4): EPEVTQTPSHQVTQMGQEVILRCVPISNHLYFYWYRQILGQKVEFLVSFYNNEISEKSEIFDDQFSVERPDGSNFTLKIRSTKLEDSAMYFCASSVGGRNNEKLFFGSGTQLSVL.

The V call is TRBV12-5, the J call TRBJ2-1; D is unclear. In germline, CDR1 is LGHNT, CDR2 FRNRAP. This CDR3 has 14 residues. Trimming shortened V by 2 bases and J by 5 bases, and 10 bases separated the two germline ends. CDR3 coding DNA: TGTGCTAGTGGTTTGAAACCACAGAACAATGAGCAGTTCTTC. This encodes CASGLKPQNNEQFF.

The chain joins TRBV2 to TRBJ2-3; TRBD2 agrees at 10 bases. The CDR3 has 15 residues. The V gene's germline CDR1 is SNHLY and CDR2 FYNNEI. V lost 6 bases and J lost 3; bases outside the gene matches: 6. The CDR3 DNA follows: TGTGCCAGCAGGAATAGCGGGGGGCCGACAGATACGCAGTATTTT. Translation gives CASRNSGGPTDTQYF.

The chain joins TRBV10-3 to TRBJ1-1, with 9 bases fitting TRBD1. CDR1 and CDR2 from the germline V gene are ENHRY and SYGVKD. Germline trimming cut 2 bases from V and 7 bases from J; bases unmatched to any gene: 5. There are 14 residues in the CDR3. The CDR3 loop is CAISEGRDRVEAFF. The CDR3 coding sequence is TGTGCCATCAGTGAGGGGCGGGACAGGGTTGAAGCTTTCTTT.

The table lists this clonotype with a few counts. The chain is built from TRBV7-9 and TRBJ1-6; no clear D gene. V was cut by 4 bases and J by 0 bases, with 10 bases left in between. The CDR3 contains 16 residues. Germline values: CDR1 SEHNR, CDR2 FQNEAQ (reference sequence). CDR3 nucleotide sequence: TGTGCCAGCAGCTCGATCCCAAGCTCCTATAATTCACCCCTCCACTTT. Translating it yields CASSSIPSSYNSPLHF.

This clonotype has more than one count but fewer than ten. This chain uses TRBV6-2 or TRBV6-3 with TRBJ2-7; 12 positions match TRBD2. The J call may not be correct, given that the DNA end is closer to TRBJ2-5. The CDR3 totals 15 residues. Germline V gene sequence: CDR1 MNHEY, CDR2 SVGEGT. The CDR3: CASIPRTSGIETQYF. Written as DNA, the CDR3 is TGTGCCAGCATTCCCCGGACTAGCGGGATCGAGACCCAGTACTTC.

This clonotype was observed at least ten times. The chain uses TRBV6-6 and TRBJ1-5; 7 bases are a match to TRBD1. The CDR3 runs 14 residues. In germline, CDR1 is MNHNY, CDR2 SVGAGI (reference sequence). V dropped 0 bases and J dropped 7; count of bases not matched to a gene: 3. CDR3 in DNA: TGTGCCAGCAGTTACTCAGACAGGGCCCAGCCCCAGCATTTT. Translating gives CASSYSDRAQPQHF.

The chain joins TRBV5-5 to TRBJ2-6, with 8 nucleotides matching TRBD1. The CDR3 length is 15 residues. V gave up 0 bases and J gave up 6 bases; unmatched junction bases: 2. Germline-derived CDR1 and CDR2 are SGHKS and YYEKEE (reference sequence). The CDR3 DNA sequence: TGTGCCAGCAGCTTGGGGACAGGGAAGGCCAACGTCCTGACTTTC. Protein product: CASSLGTGKANVLTF.

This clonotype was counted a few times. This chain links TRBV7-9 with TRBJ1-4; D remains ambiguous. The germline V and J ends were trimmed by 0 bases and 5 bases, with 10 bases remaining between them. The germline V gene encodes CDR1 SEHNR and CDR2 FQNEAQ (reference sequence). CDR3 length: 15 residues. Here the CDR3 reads CASSLAPGTNEKLFF. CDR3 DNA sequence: TGTGCCAGCAGCTTAGCCCCAGGAACAAATGAAAAACTGTTTTTT.

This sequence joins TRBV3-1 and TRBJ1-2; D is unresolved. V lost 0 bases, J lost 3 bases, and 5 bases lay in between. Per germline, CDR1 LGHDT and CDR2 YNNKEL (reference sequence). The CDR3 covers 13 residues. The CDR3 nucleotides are TGTGCCAGCAGCCAAGACACCGACTATGGCTACACCTTC. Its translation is CASSQDTDYGYTF.

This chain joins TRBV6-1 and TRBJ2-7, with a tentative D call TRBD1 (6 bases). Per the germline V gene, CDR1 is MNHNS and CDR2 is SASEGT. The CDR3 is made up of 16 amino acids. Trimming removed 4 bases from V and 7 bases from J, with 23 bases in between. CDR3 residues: CASSGDTLETFIEQYF. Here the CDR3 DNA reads TGTGCCAGCAGTGGGGACACCCTTGAGACTTTTATAGAGCAGTACTTC.

For the CDR3, the DNA is TGCAGTGCTAGAGATTGGACAGGGTACAATGAGCAGTTCTTC. Translation: CSARDWTGYNEQFF. The chain employs TRBV20-1 and TRBJ2-1, with TRBD1 identical over 8 bases. Germline CDR1 is DFQATT and CDR2 is SNEGSKA (reference sequence). CDR3 size: 14 residues. Trimming removed 0 bases from V and 4 bases from J; junction bases left unmatched: 2.

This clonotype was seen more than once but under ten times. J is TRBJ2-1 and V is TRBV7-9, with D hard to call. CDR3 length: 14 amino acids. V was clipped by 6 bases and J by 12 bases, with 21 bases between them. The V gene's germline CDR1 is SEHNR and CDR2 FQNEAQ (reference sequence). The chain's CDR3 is CASRPSPSYDGQFF. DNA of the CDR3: TGTGCCAGCAGGCCTTCGCCATCGTATGATGGGCAGTTCTTC.

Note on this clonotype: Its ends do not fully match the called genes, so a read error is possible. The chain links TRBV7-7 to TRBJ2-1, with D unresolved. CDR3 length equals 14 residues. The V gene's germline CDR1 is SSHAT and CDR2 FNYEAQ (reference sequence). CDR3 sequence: CASSLLSKINEQFF. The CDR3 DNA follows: TGTGCTAGCAGCTTACTTAGCAAAATTAATGAGCAGTTCTTC.

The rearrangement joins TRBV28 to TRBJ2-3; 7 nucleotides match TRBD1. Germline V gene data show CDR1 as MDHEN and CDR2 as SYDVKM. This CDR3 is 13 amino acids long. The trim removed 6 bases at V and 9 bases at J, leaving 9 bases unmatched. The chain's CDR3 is CASRAGQVLTQYF. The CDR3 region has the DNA TGTGCCAGCAGGGCAGGACAGGTTTTGACGCAGTATTTT.

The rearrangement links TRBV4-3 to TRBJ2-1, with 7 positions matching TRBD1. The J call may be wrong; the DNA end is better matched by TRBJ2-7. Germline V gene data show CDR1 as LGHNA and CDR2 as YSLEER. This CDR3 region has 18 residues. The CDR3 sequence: CASSLHGTATSSYNEQYF. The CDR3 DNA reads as TGCGCCAGCAGCCTCCACGGGACAGCGACGAGCTCCTACAATGAGCAGTACTTC.

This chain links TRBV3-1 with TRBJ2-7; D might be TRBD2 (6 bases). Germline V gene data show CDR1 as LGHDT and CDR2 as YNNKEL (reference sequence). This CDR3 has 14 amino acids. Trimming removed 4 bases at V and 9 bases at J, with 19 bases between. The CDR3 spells CASSRNLREVGQYF. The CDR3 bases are TGTGCCAGCAGCCGCAACCTGAGGGAGGTCGGGCAGTACTTC.

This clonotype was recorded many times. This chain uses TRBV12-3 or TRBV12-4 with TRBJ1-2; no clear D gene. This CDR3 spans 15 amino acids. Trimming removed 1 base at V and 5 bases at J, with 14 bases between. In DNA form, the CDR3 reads TGTGCCAGCAGTTTAGATGGGGAGGGCAGTTATGGCTACACCTTC. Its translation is CASSLDGEGSYGYTF.

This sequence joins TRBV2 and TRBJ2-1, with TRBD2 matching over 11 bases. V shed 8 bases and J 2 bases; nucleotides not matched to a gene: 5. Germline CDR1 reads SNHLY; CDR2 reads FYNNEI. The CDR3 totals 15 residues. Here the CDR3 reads CASQAGLAAYNEQFF. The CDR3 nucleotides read TGTGCCAGCCAAGCGGGACTAGCGGCCTACAATGAGCAGTTCTTC.

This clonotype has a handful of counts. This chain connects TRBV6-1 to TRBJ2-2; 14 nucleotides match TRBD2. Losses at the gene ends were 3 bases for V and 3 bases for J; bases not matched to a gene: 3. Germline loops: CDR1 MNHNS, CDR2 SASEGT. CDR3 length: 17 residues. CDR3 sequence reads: CASSEGLAGVYTGELFF. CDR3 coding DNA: TGTGCCAGCAGTGAGGGACTAGCGGGAGTATACACCGGGGAGCTGTTTTTT.

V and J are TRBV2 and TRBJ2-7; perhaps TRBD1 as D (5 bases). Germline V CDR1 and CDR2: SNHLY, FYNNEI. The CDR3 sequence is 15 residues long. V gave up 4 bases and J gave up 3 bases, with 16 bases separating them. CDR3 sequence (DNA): TGTGCCAGCAGTGGATTGGCAGGGCGGATCTACGAGCAGTACTTC. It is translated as CASSGLAGRIYEQYF.

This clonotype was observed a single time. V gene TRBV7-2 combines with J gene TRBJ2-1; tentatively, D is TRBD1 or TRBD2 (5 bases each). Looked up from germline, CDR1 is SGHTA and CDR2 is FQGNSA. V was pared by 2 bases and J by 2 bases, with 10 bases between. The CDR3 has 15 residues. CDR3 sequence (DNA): TGTGCCAGCAGCTTACGGGGCAGAGCCTACAATGAGCAGTTCTTC. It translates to CASSLRGRAYNEQFF.

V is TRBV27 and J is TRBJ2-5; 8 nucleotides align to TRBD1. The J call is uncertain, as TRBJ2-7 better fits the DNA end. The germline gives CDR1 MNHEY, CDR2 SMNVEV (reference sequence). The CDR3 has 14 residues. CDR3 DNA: TGTGCCAGCAGCATACGGACAGGGCTCAACGAGCAGTACTTC. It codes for CASSIRTGLNEQYF.